A selection of T cell receptor beta chains follows, all from one sample in a study of T cell responses to AZD1222 COVID-19 vaccine. Libraries were prepared by immunoSEQ multiplex PCR; TCRdb keeps only in-frame clonotypes and omits some of them. Of about 100,000 clones listed, 92% were seen once; the top ten hold more than 1.5%. Source: peripheral blood, taken on day 0 of AZD1222 vaccination. The origin of the receptors is an adult in good health. Both conserved end residues are part of each CDR3. D genes are given only for firm matches. Not all rows give a size; the values are once, few, many and, for expanded clones, a class.

>TRBV7-7|.|.|TRBJ2-1
TGTGCTAGCAGCTTAGAGGTTAACAATGAGCAGTTCTTC
CASSLEVNNEQFF
>TRBV28|.|TRBD2|TRBJ2-1
TGTGCCAGCAGTCCCCCCGGGACTAGGAGTCGGGAGCAGTTCTTC
CASSPPGTRSREQFF
>TRBV27|.|.|TRBJ1-5
TGTGCCAGCAGTCTCTCCCTGGGGGGACAGCCCCAGCATTTT
CASSLSLGGQPQHF
>TRBV15|once|.|TRBJ1-2
TGTGCCACCAGCCTCCCAAGCGGGGGGCCTAGGACCTTC
CATSLPSGGPRTF
>TRBV30|.|.|TRBJ2-2
TGTGCCTGGGGTGGCCGGCGTTGGGAGCTGTTTTTT
CAWGGRRWELFF
>TRBV3-1/TRBV3-2|.|.|TRBJ2-7
TGTGCCAGCAGCCAAGATTTCCAAGGGGTATCCTACGAGCAGTACTTC
CASSQDFQGVSYEQYF
>TRBV6-5|.|TRBD2|TRBJ2-7
TGTGCCAGCAGGGTAGCGGGAGTTCCCTACGAGCAGTACTTC
CASRVAGVPYEQYF
>TRBV6-2/TRBV6-3|.|TRBD1|TRBJ1-2
TGTGCCAGCAGTACAGGGGTGGTCTATGGCTACACCTTC
CASSTGVVYGYTF
>TRBV9|.|.|TRBJ1-3
TGTGCCAGCTCCCAAGGGGAGATAGAAGGAAACACCATATATTTT
CASSQGEIEGNTIYF
>TRBV4-2|.|.|TRBJ2-6
TGTGCCAGCAGCCTAGACTGGGGTCCTGGGGCCAACGTCCTGACTTTC
CASSLDWGPGANVLTF
>TRBV28|once|TRBD2|TRBJ2-5
TGTGCCAGCAGTCCCCGGACTAGCGTTTACCAAGAGACCCAGTACTTC
CASSPRTSVYQETQYF
>TRBV19|.|TRBD1|TRBJ2-1
TGTGCGGTACAGGGGCGCGATGAGCAGTTCTTC
CAVQGRDEQFF
>TRBV21-1|.|.|TRBJ1-1
TGTGCCAGCAGCAAAGGCAAGGAGACAAGAGATGAAGCTTTCTTT
CASSKGKETRDEAFF
>TRBV7-9|.|TRBD1|TRBJ1-4
TGTGCCAGCAGCTTAGCCCCGACAGGGGAGAATGAAAAACTGTTTTTT
CASSLAPTGENEKLFF
>TRBV7-9|.|.|TRBJ1-6
TGTGCCAGCAGCGGTAGGGTTAATTCACCCCTCCACTTT
CASSGRVNSPLHF
>TRBV6-2/TRBV6-3|.|.|TRBJ1-5
TGTGCCAGCAGTTACTCGATCCGGGCCGGGCAGCCCCAGCATTTT
CASSYSIRAGQPQHF
>TRBV7-3|.|TRBD2|TRBJ2-1
TGTGCCAGCAGCTTAACTGGCCTAGCGGGAGAGTACGAGCAGTTCTTC
CASSLTGLAGEYEQFF
>TRBV28|.|TRBD2|TRBJ2-3
TGTGCCAGCAGTAACATACAGGGGATACTAGCGGGTCCGTATAGCACAGATACGCAGTATTTT
CASSNIQGILAGPYSTDTQYF
>TRBV7-3|.|.|TRBJ1-6
TGTGCCAGCAGCTTAACGACGGTCAATTCACCCCTCCACTTT
CASSLTTVNSPLHF
>TRBV5-4|once|.|TRBJ1-5
TGTGCCAGCAGCTTGGAAGGGCGGAGCAATCAGCCCCAGCATTTT
CASSLEGRSNQPQHF
>TRBV13|.|TRBD2|TRBJ2-1
TGTGCCAGCAGCTTAAGCGGGAGGATCAACAATGAGCAGTTCTTC
CASSLSGRINNEQFF
>TRBV6-5|.|TRBD1|TRBJ1-3
TGTGCCAGCACCTCCGGACAGGGAGGAAACACCATATATTTT
CASTSGQGGNTIYF
>TRBV15|.|.|TRBJ2-1
TGTGCCACCAGCAGAGATCCTGAGGAGGTCTACAATGAGCAGTTCTTC
CATSRDPEEVYNEQFF
>TRBV11-2|.|.|TRBJ1-2
TGTGCCAGCAGCCCTGGGGGAGCTAACTATGGCTACACCTTC
CASSPGGANYGYTF
>TRBV4-1|.|TRBD2|TRBJ2-7
TGCGCCAGCAGCCAAGATGAGTCCGCTAGCGGATACGAGCAGTACTTC
CASSQDESASGYEQYF
>TRBV2|.|.|TRBJ1-2
TGTGCCAGCAGGGGAGAGGGGGATGGCTACACCTTC
CASRGEGDGYTF
>TRBV6-2/TRBV6-3|.|.|TRBJ2-7
TGTGCCAGCAGTTATTACGCCAGGCCAACCTACGAGCAGTACTTC
CASSYYARPTYEQYF
>TRBV28|.|TRBD2|TRBJ2-7
TGTGCCAGCAGTTTGGGGCACATAAGGACTAGCGGGCCCTCCTACGAGCAGTACTTC
CASSLGHIRTSGPSYEQYF